These 32 T cell receptor beta chains were sequenced from one sample in a study of blood T cell repertoires in COVID-19. The table came from immunoSEQ multiplex PCR; TCRdb's copy has only in-frame clones and leaves some out. The table lists 150,000 or so clones, around 87% of them singletons. Sequenced sample: peripheral blood. These receptors were obtained from a woman aged 40 to 49 with acute or convalescent COVID-19.

Regarding this clone: A read error may account for a junction end that differs from germline. The chain is built from TRBV7-9 and TRBJ2-3; maybe TRBD1 (6 bases). The CDR3 consists of 16 residues. CDR1 and CDR2 from the germline V gene are SEHNR and FQNEAQ (reference sequence). CDR3 DNA sequence: TGTGCCAGCAGCTACGGGACAACGAGTAGCACAGATATGCAGTATTTT. This translates into CASSYGTTSSTDMQYF.

Here the CDR3 DNA reads TGTGCCAGCAGCCAGGCTAGCGGGCCACGCACAGATACGCAGTATTTT. Encoded protein: CASSQASGPRTDTQYF. V and J are TRBV3-1 (or the pseudogene TRBV3-2) and TRBJ2-3, with 8 nucleotides matching TRBD2. Germline trimming cut 3 bases from V and 1 base from J; bases unmatched to any gene: 6. The CDR3 has 16 residues. The V gene's germline CDR1 is LGHDT and CDR2 YNNKEL (reference sequence).

This chain links TRBV6-2 or TRBV6-3 with TRBJ2-3; 14 positions match TRBD2. The CDR3 sequence is 18 residues long. The V segment lost 5 bases and the J segment 2 bases; nucleotides outside the gene matches: 9. Per germline, CDR1 MNHEY and CDR2 SVGEGT. CDR3 amino acids: CASSQGTSGGVLTDTQYF. In DNA, the CDR3 is TGTGCCAGCAGTCAAGGGACTAGCGGGGGCGTCCTCACAGATACGCAGTATTTT.

In its sample, this clone was seen once. V and J are TRBV7-2 and TRBJ2-7; 12 bases fit TRBD1. The CDR3 consists of 17 residues. Trimming cost V 2 bases and J 4 bases; bases outside gene matches: 9. In germline, CDR1 is SGHTA, CDR2 FQGNSA. The CDR3 is CASSLSPGTGGPYEQYF. The CDR3 nucleotides read TGTGCCAGCAGCTTAAGCCCAGGGACAGGGGGCCCGTACGAGCAGTACTTC.

The chain has TRBV27 and TRBJ2-1, with TRBD1 matching over 8 bases. This CDR3 is 15 amino acids long. V shed 2 bases, J shed 8 bases, and the junction held 8 bases outside the gene matches. Germline lookup yields CDR1 MNHEY and CDR2 SMNVEV (reference sequence). The CDR3 sequence: CASSLRTGNTDEQFF. The CDR3 nucleotides are TGTGCCAGCAGTTTAAGGACAGGGAATACAGATGAGCAGTTCTTC.

CDR3 protein: CASSWTGPHEQYF. CDR3 nucleotide sequence: TGCGCCAGCAGCTGGACAGGTCCCCACGAGCAGTACTTC. V usage is TRBV5-1 and J usage is TRBJ2-7; 7 bases agree with TRBD1. V lost 3 bases and J lost 5; bases outside the gene matches: 5. The germline CDR1 and CDR2 sequences are SGHRS and YFSETQ. CDR3 length: 13 amino acids.

The chain is built from TRBV24-1 and TRBJ1-2; 9 nucleotides line up with TRBD1. There are 15 residues in the CDR3. J gave up 4 bases and V 2 bases, and 4 bases lay outside the gene matches. Per germline, CDR1 KGHDR and CDR2 SFDVKD. DNA of the CDR3: TGTGCCACCAGTGATTCGACAGGGGGTGTCTATGGCTACACCTTC. It codes for CATSDSTGGVYGYTF.

This rearrangement joins TRBV30 to TRBJ1-3; 8 bases match TRBD1. The CDR3 totals 17 residues. V shed 3 bases and J 4 bases; nucleotides not matched to a gene: 14. The germline V gene has CDR1 GTSNPN and CDR2 SVGIG (reference sequence). The CDR3 is CAWRPPPGTGFGNTIYF. The CDR3 DNA reads as TGTGCCTGGAGACCCCCTCCAGGGACAGGATTCGGAAACACCATATATTTT.

The V call is TRBV3-1 (or the pseudogene TRBV3-2), the J call TRBJ1-4; D ambiguous. CDR1 is LGHDT and CDR2 is YNNKEL in the germline V gene (reference sequence). V lost 1 base, J lost 8 bases, and 8 bases lay in between. This CDR3 has 13 residues. The CDR3: CASSQGLEEKLFF. In nucleotides, the CDR3 is TGTGCCAGCAGCCAAGGCTTAGAAGAAAAACTGTTTTTT.

The chain combines TRBV6-5 with TRBJ2-3; TRBD1 might be the D (6 bases). Trimming removed 0 bases from V and 9 bases from J, with 10 bases in between. Per germline, CDR1 MNHEY and CDR2 SVGAGI. This CDR3 is 13 amino acids long. The CDR3 spells CASSYSRGTTQYF. The CDR3 bases are TGTGCCAGCAGTTACTCTAGGGGGACAACGCAGTATTTT.

This rearrangement joins TRBV12-3 or TRBV12-4 to TRBJ2-3; possibly TRBD2 for D (5 bases). The V end was cut by 5 bases, the J end by 7 bases, with 10 bases between. CDR3 size: 12 residues. The CDR3 DNA sequence: TGTGCCAGCAGTGGACTGGAGTATACGCAGTATTTT. It encodes CASSGLEYTQYF.

CDR3 protein: CASSLPGLGVGIGQPQHF. CDR3 DNA sequence: TGTGCCAGCAGTCTGCCGGGCCTAGGGGTGGGTATCGGTCAGCCCCAGCATTTT. The V call is TRBV28, the J call TRBJ1-5; D is possibly TRBD1 (5 bases). The CDR3 length is 18 residues. Germline values: CDR1 MDHEN, CDR2 SYDVKM. V was cut by 5 bases and J by 6 bases, with 26 bases left in between.

The chain recombines TRBV5-4 with TRBJ2-7; 12 bases match TRBD2. The CDR3 is 16 amino acids. After removal of 3 bases from V and 0 bases from J, the junction contained 4 bases not matched to a gene. Germline CDR1 and CDR2: SGHNT and YYREEE (reference sequence). The CDR3 is CASSWSSGRASYEQYF. CDR3 sequence (DNA): TGTGCCAGCAGCTGGTCTAGCGGGAGGGCCTCCTACGAGCAGTACTTC.

Comment on this clone: The DNA is omitted, as the CDR3 cannot be located on it reliably, and the CDR3 follows TCRdb's listing. V usage is TRBV27 and J usage is TRBJ2-2; the D call of TRBD1 is as the table states it, not checked on the DNA. Germline-derived CDR1 and CDR2 are MNHEY and SMNVEV (reference sequence). The CDR3 sequence runs 15 residues, both termini included. CDR3 protein: CASSFLAANTGELFF.

The chain uses TRBV5-6 and TRBJ1-1; D not certain. This CDR3 region has 13 residues. Germline CDR1 SGHDT, CDR2 YYEEEE. Trimming removed 2 bases from V and 0 bases from J, with 5 bases in between. The CDR3 is CASSFHLNTEAFF. The CDR3 DNA reads as TGTGCCAGCAGCTTCCATTTGAACACTGAAGCTTTCTTT. Filled out from reference TRBV5-6 and TRBJ1-1, the complete variable domain reads DAGVTQSPTHLIKTRGQQVTLRCSPKSGHDTVSWYQQALGQGPQFIFQYYEEEERQRGNFPDRFSGHQFPNYSSELNVNALLLGDSALYLCASSFHLNTEAFFGQGTRLTVV.

This chain uses TRBV18 with TRBJ2-5; TRBD2 might be the D (5 bases). This CDR3 has 13 amino acids. V was shortened by 3 bases and J by 1 base, with 6 bases between the two germline ends. CDR1 is KGHSH and CDR2 is LQKENI in the germline V gene. DNA of the CDR3: TGTGCCAGCTCACCGAGGGCCCAAGAGACCCAGTACTTC. Encoded protein: CASSPRAQETQYF.

The rearrangement uses TRBV6-2 or TRBV6-3 and TRBJ2-7; D remains ambiguous. This CDR3 has 12 residues. V was shortened by 0 bases and J by 3 bases, with 3 bases between the two germline ends. Germline CDR1 is MNHEY and CDR2 is SVGEGT. CDR3 protein: CASSYSVYEQYF. DNA for the CDR3: TGTGCCAGCAGTTACTCCGTCTACGAGCAGTACTTC.

The gene calls are TRBV7-9 and TRBJ1-5; 11 nucleotides line up with TRBD1. CDR1 and CDR2 from the germline V gene are SEHNR and FQNEAQ (reference sequence). This CDR3 comprises 15 residues. With 1 base clipped from V and 11 bases from J, the junction kept 7 bases outside the gene matches. The CDR3 here is CASSLEDRGRGAQHF. The CDR3 region has the DNA TGTGCCAGCAGCTTAGAGGACAGGGGGCGAGGAGCCCAGCATTTT.

V is TRBV3-1 (or the pseudogene TRBV3-2) and J is TRBJ2-3; D unclear. V was shortened by 1 base and J by 1 base, with 9 bases between the two germline ends. The V gene's germline CDR1 is LGHDT and CDR2 YNNKEL (reference sequence). This CDR3 spans 15 amino acids. This CDR3 reads CASSQVLSGTDTQYF. In nucleotides, the CDR3 is TGTGCCAGCAGCCAAGTCCTCTCGGGCACAGATACGCAGTATTTT.

This rearrangement joins TRBV6-5 to TRBJ2-4; possibly TRBD1 for D (6 bases). The CDR3 has 16 residues. Germline V gives CDR1 MNHEY, CDR2 SVGAGI. V was clipped by 0 bases and J by 1 base, with 10 bases between them. The CDR3, as DNA: TGTGCCAGCAGTTACTCGAGAAGGGGGGCCAAAAACATTCAGTACTTC. Its translation is CASSYSRRGAKNIQYF.

The rearrangement joins TRBV9 to TRBJ2-7; perhaps TRBD2 as D (5 bases). This CDR3 has 12 amino acids. Between the trimmed V and J ends, which lost 4 bases and 3 bases, there was a span of 8 bases. CDR1 and CDR2 (germline): SGDLS, YYNGEE. The DNA for the CDR3 is TGTGCCAGCAGCAGGACTGACTACGAGCAGTACTTC. This sequence encodes CASSRTDYEQYF.

The V and J genes are TRBV5-5 and TRBJ2-5, with TRBD1 matching over 11 bases. This CDR3 comprises 16 residues. The ends lost 2 bases at V and 5 bases at J; junction bases unmatched: 8. The germline V gene has CDR1 SGHKS and CDR2 YYEKEE (reference sequence). This chain's CDR3 is CASSLRTGGGSETQYF. CDR3 DNA: TGTGCCAGCAGCTTAAGGACAGGGGGCGGTTCTGAGACCCAGTACTTC.

On this clone itself: The identical CDR3 is also encoded by other nucleotide sequences in the sample. The chain combines TRBV20-1 with TRBJ1-2; D gene unclear. V was clipped by 4 bases and J by 4 bases, with 4 bases between them. Germline-derived CDR1 and CDR2 are DFQATT and SNEGSKA (reference sequence). The CDR3 totals 10 residues. CDR3 amino acids: CSAISYGYTF. The CDR3, as DNA: TGCAGTGCTATCAGCTATGGCTACACCTTC.

V is TRBV6-4 and J is TRBJ2-3; D is ambiguous. Germline assignment: CDR1 MRHNA and CDR2 SNTAGT. The CDR3 runs 15 residues. The ends were cut back, 10 bases at V and 3 bases at J, with 20 bases in the middle. The DNA of the CDR3 is TGTGCCACCTCAGTAGGCCTAGGAACGACAGATACGCAGTATTTT. Translating gives CATSVGLGTTDTQYF.

The genes are TRBV6-6 and TRBJ2-1, with TRBD2 matching over 11 bases. Germline V gene sequence: CDR1 MNHNY, CDR2 SVGAGI (reference sequence). V was clipped by 0 bases and J by 4 bases; unmatched bases: 2. The CDR3 totals 16 residues. CDR3 amino acids: CASSYSGLAAYNEQFF. CDR3 nucleotide sequence: TGTGCCAGCAGTTACTCGGGACTAGCGGCATACAATGAGCAGTTCTTC.

This chain links TRBV9 with TRBJ2-3, with 8 bases identical to TRBD2. V lost 0 bases, J lost 8 bases, and 8 bases stayed unmatched. This CDR3 is built from 15 residues. Germline CDR1 SGDLS, CDR2 YYNGEE. CDR3 residues: CASSVDGAGAFTQYF. CDR3 nucleotides: TGTGCCAGCAGCGTAGATGGAGCGGGAGCGTTTACGCAGTATTTT.

The chain employs TRBV24-1 and TRBJ1-1; D is undetermined. The CDR3 is 13 amino acids. The V gene's germline CDR1 is KGHDR and CDR2 SFDVKD. Deletions cut 1 base from V and 7 bases from J, with 9 bases between. The chain's CDR3 is CATSDFGGGEAFF. CDR3 DNA: TGTGCCACCAGTGATTTTGGCGGCGGTGAAGCTTTCTTT.

This clone was observed a few times. V is TRBV7-8 and J is TRBJ2-7; D is unclear. The V gene lost 2 bases and the J gene lost 2 bases, with 16 bases spanning the gap. Germline assignment: CDR1 SGHVS and CDR2 FQNEAQ. There are 16 residues in the CDR3. CDR3 sequence reads: CASSLSRDTSTYEQYF. In nucleotides, the CDR3 is TGTGCCAGCAGCTTATCTCGCGACACGTCCACCTACGAGCAGTACTTC.

The rearrangement uses TRBV2 and TRBJ2-7, with 12 nucleotides matching TRBD2. This CDR3 has 14 residues. The V and J ends lost 5 bases and 9 bases, in that order; junction bases with no gene match: 8. Germline V gene lookup returns CDR1 SNHLY and CDR2 FYNNEI. The CDR3, as DNA: TGTGCCAGCAGTACCAGGACTAGCGGGGAGGCGCAGTACTTC. This translates into CASSTRTSGEAQYF.

The chain combines TRBV6-4 with TRBJ2-2, with TRBD1 matching 9 bases. Looked up from germline, CDR1 is MRHNA and CDR2 is SNTAGT. The CDR3 has 15 residues. The V gene end was trimmed by 5 bases and the J gene end by 4 bases; junction bases not matched to a gene: 5. The CDR3 sequence: CASSPTGGGTGELFF. The CDR3 DNA reads as TGTGCCAGCAGTCCTACAGGGGGCGGCACCGGGGAGCTGTTTTTT.

This chain uses TRBV5-1 with TRBJ2-5; D not resolved. Deletions cut 6 bases from V and 5 bases from J, with 17 bases between. CDR1 and CDR2 from the germline V gene are SGHRS and YFSETQ. The CDR3 has 14 residues. The CDR3 sequence is CASNSALGRETQYF. In DNA, the CDR3 is TGCGCCAGCAACTCGGCCTTGGGCCGGGAGACCCAGTACTTC.

The rearrangement joins TRBV25-1 to TRBJ1-5; D gene unclear. V lost 6 bases, J lost 6 bases, and 9 bases lay in between. The CDR3 has 12 residues. From germline, CDR1 is MGHDK and CDR2 SYGVNS. CDR3 DNA sequence: TGTGCCAGCAGCTATGCAGGTCAGCCCCAGCATTTT. Translated, it gives CASSYAGQPQHF. The whole variable domain, filled in from reference TRBV25-1 and TRBJ1-5, reads EADIYQTPRYLVIGTGKKITLECSQTMGHDKMYWYQQDPGMELHLIHYSYGVNSTEKGDLSSESTVSRIRTEHFPLTLESARPSHTSQYLCASSYAGQPQHFGDGTRLSIL.